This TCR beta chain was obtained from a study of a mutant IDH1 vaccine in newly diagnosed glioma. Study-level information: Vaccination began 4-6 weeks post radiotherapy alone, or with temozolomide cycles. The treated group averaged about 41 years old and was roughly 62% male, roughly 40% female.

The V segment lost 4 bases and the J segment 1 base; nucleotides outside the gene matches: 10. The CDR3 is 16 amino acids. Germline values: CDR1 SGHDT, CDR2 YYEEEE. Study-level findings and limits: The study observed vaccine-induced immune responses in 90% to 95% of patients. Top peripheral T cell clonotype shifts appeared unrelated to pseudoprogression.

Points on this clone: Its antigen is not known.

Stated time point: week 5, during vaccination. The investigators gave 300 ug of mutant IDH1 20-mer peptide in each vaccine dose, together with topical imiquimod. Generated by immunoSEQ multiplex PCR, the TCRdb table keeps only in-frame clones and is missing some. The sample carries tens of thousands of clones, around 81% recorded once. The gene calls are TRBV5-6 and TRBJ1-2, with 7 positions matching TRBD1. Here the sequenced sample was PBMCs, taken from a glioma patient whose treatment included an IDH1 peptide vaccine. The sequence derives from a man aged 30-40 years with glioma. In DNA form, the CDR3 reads TGTGCCAGCAGCACGGACAGGCCTACCTTTAACTATGGCTACACCTTC. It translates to CASSTDRPTFNYGYTF.